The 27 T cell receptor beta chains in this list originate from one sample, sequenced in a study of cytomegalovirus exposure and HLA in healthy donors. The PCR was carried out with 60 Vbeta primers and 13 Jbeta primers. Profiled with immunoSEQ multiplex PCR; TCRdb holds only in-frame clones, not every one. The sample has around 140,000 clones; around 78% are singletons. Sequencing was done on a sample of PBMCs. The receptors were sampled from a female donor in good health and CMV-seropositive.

CDR3 DNA: TGCGCCAGCAGCTTAGGGGGAGAAGAGACCCAGTACTTC. This sequence encodes CASSLGGEETQYF. The rearrangement joins TRBV5-1 to TRBJ2-5, with D tentatively TRBD1 (6 bases). Trimming removed 2 bases at V and 3 bases at J, with 8 bases between. The germline gives CDR1 SGHRS, CDR2 YFSETQ. The CDR3 covers 13 residues.

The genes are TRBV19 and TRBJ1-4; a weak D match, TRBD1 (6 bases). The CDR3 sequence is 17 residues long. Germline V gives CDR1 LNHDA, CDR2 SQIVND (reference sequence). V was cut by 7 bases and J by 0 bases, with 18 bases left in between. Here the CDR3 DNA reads TGTGCCAGTACCCCAGGGGCCTTTTTTGCAACTAATGAAAAACTGTTTTTT. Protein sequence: CASTPGAFFATNEKLFF.

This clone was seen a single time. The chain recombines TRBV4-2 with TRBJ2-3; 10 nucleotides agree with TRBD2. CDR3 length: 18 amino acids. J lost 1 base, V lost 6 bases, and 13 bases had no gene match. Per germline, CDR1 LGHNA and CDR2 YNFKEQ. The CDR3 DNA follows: TGTGCCAGCAGTCTCCCCCGGGGCGGGACTAGCGGCACAGATACGCAGTATTTT. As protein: CASSLPRGGTSGTDTQYF.

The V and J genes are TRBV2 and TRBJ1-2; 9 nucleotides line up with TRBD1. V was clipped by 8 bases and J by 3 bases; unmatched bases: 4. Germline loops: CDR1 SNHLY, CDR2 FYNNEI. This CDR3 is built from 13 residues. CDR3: CASRRTGDYGYTF. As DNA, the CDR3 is TGTGCCAGCCGGAGGACAGGGGACTATGGCTACACCTTC. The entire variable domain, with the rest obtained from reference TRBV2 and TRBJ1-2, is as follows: EPEVTQTPSHQVTQMGQEVILRCVPISNHLYFYWYRQILGQKVEFLVSFYNNEISEKSEIFDDQFSVERPDGSNFTLKIRSTKLEDSAMYFCASRRTGDYGYTFGSGTRLTVV.

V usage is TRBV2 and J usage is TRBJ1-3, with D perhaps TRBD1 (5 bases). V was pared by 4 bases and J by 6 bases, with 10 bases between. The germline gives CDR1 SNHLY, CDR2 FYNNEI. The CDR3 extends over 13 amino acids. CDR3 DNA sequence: TGTGCCAGCAGTGCCCGGGGGGAAAACACCATATATTTT. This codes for CASSARGENTIYF.

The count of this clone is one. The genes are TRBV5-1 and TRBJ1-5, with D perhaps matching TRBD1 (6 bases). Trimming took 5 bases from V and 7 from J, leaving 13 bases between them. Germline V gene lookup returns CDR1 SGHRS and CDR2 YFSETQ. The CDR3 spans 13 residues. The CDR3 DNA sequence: TGCGCCAGCAGTTACAGGGAAGAGCAGCCCCAGCATTTT. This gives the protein CASSYREEQPQHF.

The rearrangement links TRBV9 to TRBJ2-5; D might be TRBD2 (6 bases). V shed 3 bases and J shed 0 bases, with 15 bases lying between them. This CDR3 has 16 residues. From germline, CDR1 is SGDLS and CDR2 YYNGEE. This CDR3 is CASSARDSGYQETQYF. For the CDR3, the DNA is TGTGCCAGCAGCGCGCGGGACTCAGGGTACCAAGAGACCCAGTACTTC.

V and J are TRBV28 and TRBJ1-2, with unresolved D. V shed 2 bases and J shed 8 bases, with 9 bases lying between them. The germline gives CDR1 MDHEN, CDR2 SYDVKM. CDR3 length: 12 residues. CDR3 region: CASSLAPGGYTF. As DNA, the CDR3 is TGTGCCAGCAGTTTAGCACCGGGAGGCTACACCTTC.

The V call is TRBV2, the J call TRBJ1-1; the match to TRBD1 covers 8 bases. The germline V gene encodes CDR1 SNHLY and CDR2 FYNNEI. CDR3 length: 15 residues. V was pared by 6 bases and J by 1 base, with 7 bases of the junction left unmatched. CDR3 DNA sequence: TGTGCCAGCAGGTCTAGAGGACAGGGGAACACTGAAGCTTTCTTT. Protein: CASRSRGQGNTEAFF.

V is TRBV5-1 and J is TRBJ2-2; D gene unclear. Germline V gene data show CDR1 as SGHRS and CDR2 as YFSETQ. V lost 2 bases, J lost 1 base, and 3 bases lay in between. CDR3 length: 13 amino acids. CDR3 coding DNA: TGCGCCAGCAGCTTCGGGAACACCGGGGAGCTGTTTTTT. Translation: CASSFGNTGELFF. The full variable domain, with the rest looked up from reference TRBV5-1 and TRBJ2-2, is KAGVTQTPRYLIKTRGQQVTLSCSPISGHRSVSWYQQTPGQGLQFLFEYFSETQRNKGNFPGRFSGRQFSNSRSEMNVSTLELGDSALYLCASSFGNTGELFFGEGSRLTVL.

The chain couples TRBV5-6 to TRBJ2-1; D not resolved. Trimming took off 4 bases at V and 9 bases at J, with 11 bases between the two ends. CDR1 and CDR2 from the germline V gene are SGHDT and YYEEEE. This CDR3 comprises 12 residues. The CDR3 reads CASSLQVREQFF. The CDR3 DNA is TGTGCCAGCAGCCTCCAGGTCCGTGAGCAGTTCTTC. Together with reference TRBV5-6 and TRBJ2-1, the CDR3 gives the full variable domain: DAGVTQSPTHLIKTRGQQVTLRCSPKSGHDTVSWYQQALGQGPQFIFQYYEEEERQRGNFPDRFSGHQFPNYSSELNVNALLLGDSALYLCASSLQVREQFFGPGTRLTVL.

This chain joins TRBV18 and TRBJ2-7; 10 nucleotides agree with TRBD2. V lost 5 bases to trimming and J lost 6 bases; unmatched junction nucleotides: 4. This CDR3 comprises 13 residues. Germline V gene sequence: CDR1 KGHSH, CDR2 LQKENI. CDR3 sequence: CASSASGSSEQYF. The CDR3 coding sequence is TGTGCCAGCTCAGCTAGCGGGAGCTCCGAGCAGTACTTC.

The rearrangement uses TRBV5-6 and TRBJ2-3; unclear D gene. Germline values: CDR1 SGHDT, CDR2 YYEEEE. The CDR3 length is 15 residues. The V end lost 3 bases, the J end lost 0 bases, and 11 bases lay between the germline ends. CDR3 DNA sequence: TGTGCCAGCAGCTCACAACCCCTTAGCACAGATACGCAGTATTTT. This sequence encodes CASSSQPLSTDTQYF. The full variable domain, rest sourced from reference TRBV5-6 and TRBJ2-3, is DAGVTQSPTHLIKTRGQQVTLRCSPKSGHDTVSWYQQALGQGPQFIFQYYEEEERQRGNFPDRFSGHQFPNYSSELNVNALLLGDSALYLCASSSQPLSTDTQYFGPGTRLTVL.

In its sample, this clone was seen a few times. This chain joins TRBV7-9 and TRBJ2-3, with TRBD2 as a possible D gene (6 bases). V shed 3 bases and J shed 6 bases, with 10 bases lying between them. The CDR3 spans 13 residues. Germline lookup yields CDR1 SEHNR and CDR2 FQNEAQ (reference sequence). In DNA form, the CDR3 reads TGTGCCAGCAGCTTGGGGACTGGGGATACGCAGTATTTT. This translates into CASSLGTGDTQYF.

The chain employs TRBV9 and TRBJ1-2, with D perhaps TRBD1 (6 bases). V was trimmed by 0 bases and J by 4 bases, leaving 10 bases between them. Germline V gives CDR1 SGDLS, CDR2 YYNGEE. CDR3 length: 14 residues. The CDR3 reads CASSVGDRTYGYTF. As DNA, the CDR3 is TGTGCCAGCAGCGTAGGAGACAGGACCTATGGCTACACCTTC.

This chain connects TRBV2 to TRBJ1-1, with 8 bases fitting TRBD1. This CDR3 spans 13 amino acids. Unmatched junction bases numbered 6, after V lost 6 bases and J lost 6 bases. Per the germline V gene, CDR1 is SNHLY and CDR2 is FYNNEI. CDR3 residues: CASSQGARPEAFF. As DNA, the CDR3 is TGTGCCAGCAGCCAGGGGGCTCGGCCTGAAGCTTTCTTT.

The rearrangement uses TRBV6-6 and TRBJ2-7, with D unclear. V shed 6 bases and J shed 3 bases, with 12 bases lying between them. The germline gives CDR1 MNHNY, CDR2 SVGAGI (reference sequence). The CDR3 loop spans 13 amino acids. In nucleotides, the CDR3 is TGTGCCAGCAGGTCAGTAGGAGACTACGAGCAGTACTTC. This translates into CASRSVGDYEQYF.

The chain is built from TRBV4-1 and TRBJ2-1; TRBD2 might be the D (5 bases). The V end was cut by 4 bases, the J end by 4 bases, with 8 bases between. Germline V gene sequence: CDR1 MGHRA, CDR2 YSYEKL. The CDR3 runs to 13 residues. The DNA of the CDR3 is TGCGCCAGCAGCCGCCAGCGGTACAATGAGCAGTTCTTC. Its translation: CASSRQRYNEQFF.

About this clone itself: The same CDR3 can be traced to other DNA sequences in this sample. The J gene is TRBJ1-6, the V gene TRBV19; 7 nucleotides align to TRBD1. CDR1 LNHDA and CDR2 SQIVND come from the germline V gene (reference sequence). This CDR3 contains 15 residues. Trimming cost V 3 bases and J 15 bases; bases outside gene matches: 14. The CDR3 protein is CASSISLGQRQDLHF. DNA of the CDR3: TGTGCCAGTAGTATTTCCCTGGGACAGCGGCAGGACCTCCACTTT.

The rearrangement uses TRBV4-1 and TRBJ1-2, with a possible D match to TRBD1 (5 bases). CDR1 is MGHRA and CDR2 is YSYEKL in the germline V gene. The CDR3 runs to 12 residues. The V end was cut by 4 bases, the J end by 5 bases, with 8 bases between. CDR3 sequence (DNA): TGCGCCAGCAGCCCCGACAGTTATGGCTACACCTTC. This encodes CASSPDSYGYTF.

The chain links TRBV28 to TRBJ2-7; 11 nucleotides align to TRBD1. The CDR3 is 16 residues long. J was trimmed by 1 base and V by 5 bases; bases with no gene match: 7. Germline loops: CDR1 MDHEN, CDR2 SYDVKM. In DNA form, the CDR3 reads TGTGCCAGCAGTGTCCTGGGACAGGGGGTTTCCTACGAGCAGTACTTC. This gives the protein CASSVLGQGVSYEQYF. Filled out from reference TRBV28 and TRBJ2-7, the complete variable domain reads DVKVTQSSRYLVKRTGEKVFLECVQDMDHENMFWYRQDPGLGLRLIYFSYDVKMKEKGDIPEGYSVSREKKERFSLILESASTNQTSMYLCASSVLGQGVSYEQYFGPGTRLTVT.

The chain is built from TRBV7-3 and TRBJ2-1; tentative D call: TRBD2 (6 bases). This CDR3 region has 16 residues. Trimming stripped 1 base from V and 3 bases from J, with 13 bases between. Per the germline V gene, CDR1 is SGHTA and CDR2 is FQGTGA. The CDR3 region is CASSLSAGGIYNEQFF. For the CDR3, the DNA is TGTGCCAGCAGCTTAAGTGCTGGGGGGATCTACAATGAGCAGTTCTTC.

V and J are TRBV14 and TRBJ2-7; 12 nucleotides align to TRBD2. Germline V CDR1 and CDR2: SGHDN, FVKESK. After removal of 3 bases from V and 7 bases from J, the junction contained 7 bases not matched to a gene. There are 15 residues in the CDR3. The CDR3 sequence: CASSHLAGGPREQYF. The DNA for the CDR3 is TGTGCCAGCAGCCACCTAGCGGGGGGGCCGAGAGAGCAGTACTTC. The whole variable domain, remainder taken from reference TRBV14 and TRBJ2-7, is EAGVTQFPSHSVIEKGQTVTLRCDPISGHDNLYWYRRVMGKEIKFLLHFVKESKQDESGMPNNRFLAERTGGTYSTLKVQPAELEDSGVYFCASSHLAGGPREQYFGPGTRLTVT.

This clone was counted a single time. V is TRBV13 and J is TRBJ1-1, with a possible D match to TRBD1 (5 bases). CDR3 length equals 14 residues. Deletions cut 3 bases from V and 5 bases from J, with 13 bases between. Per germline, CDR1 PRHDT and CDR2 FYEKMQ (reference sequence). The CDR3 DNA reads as TGTGCCAGCAGCTTCAACAGGTGGAAAACTGAAGCTTTCTTT. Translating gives CASSFNRWKTEAFF.

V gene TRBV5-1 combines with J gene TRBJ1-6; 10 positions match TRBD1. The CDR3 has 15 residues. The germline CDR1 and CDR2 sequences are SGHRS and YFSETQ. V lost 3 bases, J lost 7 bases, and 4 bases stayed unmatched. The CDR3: CASSSRGQGNSPLHF. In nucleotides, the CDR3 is TGCGCCAGCAGCTCCCGGGGACAGGGGAATTCACCCCTCCACTTT.

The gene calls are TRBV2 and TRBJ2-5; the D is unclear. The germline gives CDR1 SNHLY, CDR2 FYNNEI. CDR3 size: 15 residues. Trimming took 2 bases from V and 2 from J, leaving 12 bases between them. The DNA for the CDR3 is TGTGCCAGCAGTGAATCACAGATAAAGCAAGAGACCCAGTACTTC. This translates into CASSESQIKQETQYF.

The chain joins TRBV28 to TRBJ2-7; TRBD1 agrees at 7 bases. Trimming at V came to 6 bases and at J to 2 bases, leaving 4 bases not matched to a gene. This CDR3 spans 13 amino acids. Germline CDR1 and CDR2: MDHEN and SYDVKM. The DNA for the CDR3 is TGTGCCAGCAGGCCAGGGACAGCCTACGAGCAGTACTTC. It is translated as CASRPGTAYEQYF. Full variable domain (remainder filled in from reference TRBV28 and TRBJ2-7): DVKVTQSSRYLVKRTGEKVFLECVQDMDHENMFWYRQDPGLGLRLIYFSYDVKMKEKGDIPEGYSVSREKKERFSLILESASTNQTSMYLCASRPGTAYEQYFGPGTRLTVT.